This TCR beta chain was observed in a study of blood T cells in healthy people across ages. General study results and limits: It was found that TCR beta diversity correlated strongly with the percentage of naive T cells.

Combining a sample-barcoded 5' primer with a J-beta primer mix, a second PCR ran for 7 to 11 cycles. TCRdb independently ran MiXCR on the 5' RACE reads; one entry per CDR3 protein. The sample includes some 850,000 distinct CDR3 sequences, under 30% of them seen just once. The germline gives CDR1 MDHEN, CDR2 SYDVKM. With 5 bases removed from V and 6 bases from J, the gap between germline ends came to 13 bases. CDR3 size: 13 residues. This clonotype occurred many times. Its antigen remains unidentified. This sample was also put to use in a study of T cells of mothers and their children. That investigation notes: Related mother and child pairs showed slightly greater overlap (not significant) than unrelated pairs did.

This sequence originates from a boy between 10 and 17 years old in good health. The sequenced material came from blood. V is TRBV28 and J is TRBJ2-5, with D uncertain. The CDR3 protein is CASSVQVPKTQYF. CDR3 bases: TGTGCCAGCAGTGTTCAGGTTCCGAAGACCCAGTACTTC.